These T cell receptor beta chains were read from a single sample in a study of vaccination effects on CD4 cells after COVID-19. Their cognate antigens are unknown. Sequencing used immunoSEQ multiplex PCR; TCRdb keeps in-frame clones, though not all of them. The profile shows over 10,000 clones, around 78% of them singletons. Sample: CD4+ T cells from PBMCs cultured with HCoV-NL63 spike peptides, taken after COVID-19 vaccination. These receptors all come from a human donor who had a prior SARS-CoV-2 infection. Each CDR3 is given with its conserved first and last residue. The D gene is left open where the match is weak. Expanded clones are given a class, and other clones once, few, many or no size at all.

d_gene	j_gene	v_gene	abundance	CDR3nt	CDR3aa
-	TRBJ2-1	TRBV20-1	-	TGCAGTGCTCTCGGCAATGAGCAGTTCTTC	CSALGNEQFF
-	TRBJ2-1	TRBV16	-	TGTGCCAGCAGCCAATTATCCGGGATCGCCTACAATGAGCAGTTCTTC	CASSQLSGIAYNEQFF
TRBD1	TRBJ2-3	TRBV30	-	TGTGCCTGGAGTGTAGGGGACAGGGGTGAAGATACGCAGTATTTT	CAWSVGDRGEDTQYF
-	TRBJ2-2	TRBV2	-	TGTGCCAGCAGTCCCACGGGGACCGGGGAGCTGTTTTTT	CASSPTGTGELFF
-	TRBJ1-2	TRBV14	-	TGTGCCAGCAGCCGTCGTCAGGGACAAAACTATGGCTACACCTTC	CASSRRQGQNYGYTF
-	TRBJ2-1	TRBV2	-	TGTGCCAGCAGTGAAGAAGGGGACCTTAAGTTCTTC	CASSEEGDLKFF
TRBD2	TRBJ2-5	TRBV5-1	few	TGCGCCAGCAGCCCTGACGAAACTATTTCTAGCGGCCAAGAGACCCAGTACTTC	CASSPDETISSGQETQYF
-	TRBJ2-1	TRBV7-3	few	TGTGCCAGCAGCTTCTCCGGACATCGAGATGAGCAGTTCTTC	CASSFSGHRDEQFF
-	TRBJ1-4	TRBV5-4	-	TGTGCCAGCAGCCCGGGACGGATAAATGAAAAACTGTTTTTT	CASSPGRINEKLFF
-	TRBJ2-7	TRBV19	-	TGTGCCAGTAGTATAGATCGGTCGATGAACGAGCAGTACTTC	CASSIDRSMNEQYF
-	TRBJ2-2	TRBV7-9	-	TGTGCCAGCATCAAAAACAGGGCGAACACCGGGGAGCTGTTTTTT	CASIKNRANTGELFF
TRBD1	TRBJ1-2	TRBV30	-	TGTGCCGGGACGGGGCAGGGGGCGAACTATGGCTACACCTTC	CAGTGQGANYGYTF
TRBD1	TRBJ2-2	TRBV10-3	-	TGTGCCATCAGGGGCTGGACAGGGGTAGGCACCGGGGAGCTGTTTTTT	CAIRGWTGVGTGELFF
-	TRBJ1-5	TRBV5-1	-	TGCGCCAGCAGCTTGGCAGGGTCAGGTCAGCCCCAGCATTTT	CASSLAGSGQPQHF
-	TRBJ2-5	TRBV24-1	once	TGTGCCACCAGTGACCCCACCCTGGAGACCCAGTACTTC	CATSDPTLETQYF
-	TRBJ2-3	TRBV21-1	-	TGTGCCAGCAGCAGATTACCAGGGACATACGGCACAGATACACAGTATTTT	CASSRLPGTYGTDTQYF
-	TRBJ1-4	TRBV6-5	once	TGTGCCAGCAGTTACGCCACGGACGGAACTAATGAAAAACTGTTTTTT	CASSYATDGTNEKLFF
TRBD2	TRBJ2-3	TRBV11-1	-	TGTGCCAGCAGCGTAACGGGACTAGCGGGGGATACGCAGTATTTT	CASSVTGLAGDTQYF
-	TRBJ1-5	TRBV14	few	TGTGCCAGCAGCCAAGGGGGCGGGAATCAGCCCCAGCATTTT	CASSQGGGNQPQHF
TRBD2	TRBJ2-3	TRBV5-1	-	TGCGCCAGCGGCGGGTCTAGCGGGGGGACAAACACAGATACGCAGTATTTT	CASGGSSGGTNTDTQYF
-	TRBJ2-7	TRBV24-1	-	TGTGCCACCAGTGTTTGTCTCTCTTTTTGGAGGATCTACGAGCAGTACTTC	CATSVCLSFWRIYEQYF
-	TRBJ2-2	TRBV9	-	TGTGCCAGCAGCGTAGTGACTAATTCCGGGGAGCTGTTTTTT	CASSVVTNSGELFF
-	TRBJ2-7	TRBV5-6	-	TGTGCCAGCAGCATGGGGATAACTCACTCCTACGAGCAGTACTTC	CASSMGITHSYEQYF
-	TRBJ1-6	TRBV7-2	-	TGTGCCAGCAGCTTACAGGGGCCCAACGGTGGCGGACCCCTCCACTTT	CASSLQGPNGGGPLHF
-	TRBJ1-5	TRBV6-6	few	TGTGCCAGCAATCGAAAGGGGCTCGGCCATAGCAATCAGCCCCAGCATTTT	CASNRKGLGHSNQPQHF
-	TRBJ2-3	TRBV6-5	-	TGTGCCAGCAAAGGCACCCAAGGCGGGGATACGCAGTATTTT	CASKGTQGGDTQYF
-	TRBJ1-5	TRBV15	few	TGTGCCACCAGCAGAGGGGGACCGCAGCAGCCCCAGCATTTT	CATSRGGPQQPQHF
TRBD2	TRBJ2-1	TRBV7-9	-	TGTGCCAGCAGCCCGACTCGGGCGGGAGCGGTTGAGCAGTTCTTC	CASSPTRAGAVEQFF
-	TRBJ1-4	TRBV19	-	TGTGCCAGTAGCCACACCCGGGAAAAACTGTTTTTT	CASSHTREKLFF